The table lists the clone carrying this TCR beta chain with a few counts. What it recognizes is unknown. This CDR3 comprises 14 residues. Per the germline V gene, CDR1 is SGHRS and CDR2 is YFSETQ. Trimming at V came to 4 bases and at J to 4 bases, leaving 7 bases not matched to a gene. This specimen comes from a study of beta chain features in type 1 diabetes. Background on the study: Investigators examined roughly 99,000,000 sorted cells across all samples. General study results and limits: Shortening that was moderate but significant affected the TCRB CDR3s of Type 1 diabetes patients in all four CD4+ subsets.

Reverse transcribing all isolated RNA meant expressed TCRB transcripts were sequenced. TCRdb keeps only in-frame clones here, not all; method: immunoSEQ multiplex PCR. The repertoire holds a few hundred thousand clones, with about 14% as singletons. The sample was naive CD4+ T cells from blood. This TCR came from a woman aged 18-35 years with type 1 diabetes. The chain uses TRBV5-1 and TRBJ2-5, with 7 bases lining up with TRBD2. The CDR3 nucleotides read TGCGCCAGCAGCCCGGGACTATTGGGAGAGACCCAGTACTTC. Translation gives CASSPGLLGETQYF.